A single sample is the source of the 18 T cell receptor beta chains below, sequenced in a study of T cell responses to AZD1222 COVID-19 vaccine. Libraries were prepared by immunoSEQ multiplex PCR; TCRdb keeps only in-frame clonotypes and omits some of them. The sample yields some 96,000 clones, around 89% seen once. The source was peripheral blood, collected on day 0 of AZD1222 vaccination. These receptors were collected from an adult in good health.

The V and J genes are TRBV10-3 and TRBJ1-1, with TRBD1 as a possible D gene (5 bases). The CDR3 spans 17 residues. Trimming removed 0 bases from V and 0 bases from J, with 14 bases in between. Germline V gene data show CDR1 as ENHRY and CDR2 as SYGVKD. The CDR3, as DNA: TGTGCCATCAGTGAGTCGGGGGAGCCTATCTTGAACACTGAAGCTTTCTTT. Translated, it gives CAISESGEPILNTEAFF.

The chain carries TRBV5-4 and TRBJ1-4; D remains ambiguous. Germline V gene lookup returns CDR1 SGHNT and CDR2 YYREEE (reference sequence). The CDR3 runs to 14 residues. Trimming shortened V by 3 bases and J by 0 bases, and 6 bases separated the two germline ends. The CDR3 nucleotides read TGTGCCAGCAGCTCGCAAGCAACTAATGAAAAACTGTTTTTT. It translates to CASSSQATNEKLFF. Using reference TRBV5-4 and TRBJ1-4 for the parts outside the CDR3, the full variable domain is ETGVTQSPTHLIKTRGQQVTLRCSSQSGHNTVSWYQQALGQGPQFIFQYYREEENGRGNFPPRFSGLQFPNYSSELNVNALELDDSALYLCASSSQATNEKLFFGSGTQLSVL.

The chain carries TRBV7-5 and TRBJ1-2; the listed D gene, TRBD1, was not tested against the DNA. TRBV7-5 is reported as a pseudogene. The CDR3 runs to 18 residues. The CDR3 spells CVRSLAQPGISGQGLYTF. The DNA of the CDR3 is TGTGTCAGAAGCTTAGCCCAACCGGGAATAAGCGGACAGGGGTTATACACCTTC.

The chain has TRBV21-1 and TRBJ2-7; TRBD1 is the table's D call and was not checked against the DNA. TRBV21-1 is a known pseudogene. The CDR3 is 10 amino acids. The CDR3 protein is CASSSQGWYF. The CDR3 nucleotides read TGTGCCAGCAGCTCTCAGGGATGGTACTTC.

V and J are TRBV30 and TRBJ2-4; 8 nucleotides match TRBD2. CDR1 and CDR2 (germline): GTSNPN, SVGIG (reference sequence). CDR3 length: 14 residues. V shed 6 bases and J 1 base; nucleotides not matched to a gene: 5. This CDR3 reads CACTTGGAKNIQYF. For the CDR3, the DNA is TGTGCCTGTACAACGGGAGGGGCCAAAAACATTCAGTACTTC.

This chain connects TRBV19 to TRBJ1-5; 12 bases line up with TRBD1. The ends lost 7 bases at V and 6 bases at J; junction bases unmatched: 7. This CDR3 is 15 amino acids long. Per germline, CDR1 LNHDA and CDR2 SQIVND (reference sequence). CDR3 nucleotides: TGTGCCAGTAAAGGGGGGGACAGGGGGCTTCAGCCCCAGCATTTT. Encoded protein: CASKGGDRGLQPQHF.

The chain recombines TRBV24-1 with TRBJ2-5; 8 bases line up with TRBD2. CDR1 and CDR2 from the germline V gene are KGHDR and SFDVKD. The CDR3 runs 17 residues. V lost 1 base and J lost 5; bases outside the gene matches: 11. The CDR3 region is CATSDFSGTSFGETQYF. The CDR3 bases are TGTGCCACCAGTGATTTTAGCGGGACTTCGTTCGGGGAGACCCAGTACTTC.

The chain uses TRBV18 and TRBJ1-2; D not resolved. This CDR3 has 12 amino acids. Trimming took off 2 bases at V and 3 bases at J, with 4 bases between the two ends. Germline values: CDR1 KGHSH, CDR2 LQKENI. The CDR3, as DNA: TGTGCCAGCTCACCAGTGGACTATGGCTACACCTTC. Translated, it gives CASSPVDYGYTF.

This clone was seen more than once but under ten times. The junction shows a germline mismatch at one end, possibly a read error. The genes are TRBV28 and TRBJ2-4, with a tentative D call TRBD1 (8 bases). Germline-derived CDR1 and CDR2 are MDHEN and SYDVKM. The CDR3 totals 12 residues. The CDR3 sequence: CASSSGRTGRGF. The CDR3 DNA reads as TGTGCCAGCAGTTCTGGAAGGACAGGGAGGGGCTTC.

CDR3 coding DNA: TGTGCCAGCAGTGTCGGGACAGAAGAGACCCAGTACTTC. Protein sequence: CASSVGTEETQYF. The chain employs TRBV12-3 or TRBV12-4 and TRBJ2-5; 7 nucleotides line up with TRBD1. The CDR3 spans 13 residues. V dropped 5 bases and J dropped 3; count of bases not matched to a gene: 3.

V is TRBV28 and J is TRBJ1-3, with D possibly being TRBD1 (6 bases). The germline gives CDR1 MDHEN, CDR2 SYDVKM. V was clipped by 5 bases and J by 0 bases, with 8 bases between them. This CDR3 has 14 amino acids. The CDR3 DNA reads as TGTGCCAGCAGTACAGGGAGCTCTGGAAACACCATATATTTT. Protein product: CASSTGSSGNTIYF. The whole variable domain, filled in from reference TRBV28 and TRBJ1-3, reads DVKVTQSSRYLVKRTGEKVFLECVQDMDHENMFWYRQDPGLGLRLIYFSYDVKMKEKGDIPEGYSVSREKKERFSLILESASTNQTSMYLCASSTGSSGNTIYFGEGSWLTVV.

The chain employs TRBV2 and TRBJ1-1; TRBD1 is a possible D gene (5 bases). The CDR3 is 14 residues long. The germline V and J ends were trimmed by 3 bases and 3 bases, with 11 bases remaining between them. Per germline, CDR1 SNHLY and CDR2 FYNNEI. The CDR3 sequence: CASSERGVDTEAFF. Written as DNA, the CDR3 is TGTGCCAGCAGTGAGAGAGGGGTGGACACTGAAGCTTTCTTT.

This clone has a single count. This rearrangement joins TRBV6-2 or TRBV6-3 to TRBJ1-1; TRBD1 might be the D (6 bases). V lost 2 bases and J lost 7, with 8 bases in between. CDR3 size: 12 residues. Looked up from germline, CDR1 is MNHEY and CDR2 is SVGEGT. The CDR3 DNA is TGTGCCAGCAGTTACCAGGACAGTGAAGCTTTCTTT. It encodes CASSYQDSEAFF.

This chain connects TRBV11-2 to TRBJ2-5, with TRBD2 matching over 11 bases. From germline, CDR1 is SGHAT and CDR2 FQNNGV. Unmatched junction bases numbered 11, after V lost 5 bases and J lost 3 bases. This CDR3 is built from 17 residues. In DNA, the CDR3 is TGTGCCAGCAGCATCACTAGCGGGAGTGGCTACGAAGAGACCCAGTACTTC. Protein: CASSITSGSGYEETQYF. Supplemented by reference TRBV11-2 and TRBJ2-5, the full variable domain reads EAGVAQSPRYKIIEKRQSVAFWCNPISGHATLYWYQQILGQGPKLLIQFQNNGVVDDSQLPKDRFSAERLKGVDSTLKIQPAKLEDSAVYLCASSITSGSGYEETQYFGPGTRLLVL.

This chain links TRBV4-2 with TRBJ2-7; D uncertain. Trimming took 4 bases from V and 6 from J, leaving 16 bases between them. The germline CDR1 and CDR2 sequences are LGHNA and YNFKEQ. This CDR3 contains 14 residues. Written as DNA, the CDR3 is TGTGCCAGCAGCCCCGGGCCCGAGTTGGCCGAGCAGTACTTC. Protein: CASSPGPELAEQYF.

This clone was recorded only once. The rearrangement links TRBV3-1 (or the pseudogene TRBV3-2) to TRBJ2-5, with D possibly matching TRBD2 (6 bases). The CDR3 totals 14 residues. Trimming left V 3 bases short and J 5 bases short, with 13 bases between. Germline assignment: CDR1 LGHDT and CDR2 YNNKEL (reference sequence). This CDR3 reads CASSHPEGRETQYF. Written as DNA, the CDR3 is TGTGCCAGCAGCCACCCGGAGGGCCGGGAGACCCAGTACTTC.

The chain links TRBV18 to TRBJ1-5, with TRBD1 matching over 8 bases. CDR3 length equals 15 residues. Germline V lookup: CDR1 KGHSH, CDR2 LQKENI. V trimming: 3 bases; J trimming: 4 bases; junction bases outside the gene matches: 5. CDR3 sequence: CASSPDRGWNQPQHF. Here the CDR3 DNA reads TGTGCCAGCTCACCTGACAGGGGCTGGAATCAGCCCCAGCATTTT.

The chain carries TRBV4-3 and TRBJ2-3, with TRBD2 identical over 8 bases. The CDR3 sequence is 15 residues long. Germline CDR1 LGHNA, CDR2 YSLEER. Trimming cost V 1 base and J 6 bases; bases outside gene matches: 6. The CDR3 DNA follows: TGCGCCAGCAGCCAAGCCAGCGGGAGTGTGGATACGCAGTATTTT. Its protein product is CASSQASGSVDTQYF.